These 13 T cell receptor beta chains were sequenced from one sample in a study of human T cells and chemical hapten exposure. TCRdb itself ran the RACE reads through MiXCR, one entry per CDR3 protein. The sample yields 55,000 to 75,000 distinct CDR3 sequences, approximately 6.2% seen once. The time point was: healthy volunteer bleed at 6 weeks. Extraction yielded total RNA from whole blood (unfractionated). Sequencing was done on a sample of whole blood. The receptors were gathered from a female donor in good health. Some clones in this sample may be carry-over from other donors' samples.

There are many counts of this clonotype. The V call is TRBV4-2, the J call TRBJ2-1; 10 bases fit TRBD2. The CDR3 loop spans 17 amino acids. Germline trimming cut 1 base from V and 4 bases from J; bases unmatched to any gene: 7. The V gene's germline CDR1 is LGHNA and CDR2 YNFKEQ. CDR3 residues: CASSQGEAGGPYNEQFF. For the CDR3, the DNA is TGTGCCAGCAGCCAAGGAGAAGCGGGAGGGCCATACAATGAGCAGTTCTTC.

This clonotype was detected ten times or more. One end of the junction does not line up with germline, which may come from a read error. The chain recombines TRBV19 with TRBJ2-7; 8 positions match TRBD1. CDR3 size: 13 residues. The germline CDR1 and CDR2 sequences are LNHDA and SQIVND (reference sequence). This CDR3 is CASSIAGQGPMDF. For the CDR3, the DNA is TGTGCCAGTAGTATAGCTGGACAGGGACCAATGGACTTC.

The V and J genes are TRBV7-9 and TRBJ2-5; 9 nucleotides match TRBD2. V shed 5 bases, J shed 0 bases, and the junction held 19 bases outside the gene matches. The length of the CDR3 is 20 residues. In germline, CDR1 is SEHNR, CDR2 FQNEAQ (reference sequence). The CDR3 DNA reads TGTGCCAGCAGCATATTCGGCCTAGCGGGACCCAGGCCGTACCAAGAGACCCAGTACTTC. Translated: CASSIFGLAGPRPYQETQYF.

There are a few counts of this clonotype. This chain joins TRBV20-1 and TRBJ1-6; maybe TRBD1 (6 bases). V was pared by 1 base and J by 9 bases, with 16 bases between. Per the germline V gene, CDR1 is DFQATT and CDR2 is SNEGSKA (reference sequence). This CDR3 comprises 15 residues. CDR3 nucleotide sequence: TGCAGTGCTAGAGTCATTCAGGGGACTATTTCACCCCTCCACTTT. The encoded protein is CSARVIQGTISPLHF.

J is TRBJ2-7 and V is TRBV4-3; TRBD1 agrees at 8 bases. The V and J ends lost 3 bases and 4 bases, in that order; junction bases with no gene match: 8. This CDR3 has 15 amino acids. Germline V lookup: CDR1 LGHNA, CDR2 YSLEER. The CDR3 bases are TGCGCCAGCAGCCAGGGGACAGGCCCGGGGTACGAGCAGTACTTC. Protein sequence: CASSQGTGPGYEQYF.

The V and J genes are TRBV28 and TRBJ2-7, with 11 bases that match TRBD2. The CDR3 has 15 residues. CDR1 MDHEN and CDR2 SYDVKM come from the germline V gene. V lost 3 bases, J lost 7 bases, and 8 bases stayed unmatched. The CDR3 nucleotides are TGTGCCAGCAGTTTCCCCGGACTAGCGGGCTTTGAGCAGTACTTC. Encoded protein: CASSFPGLAGFEQYF.

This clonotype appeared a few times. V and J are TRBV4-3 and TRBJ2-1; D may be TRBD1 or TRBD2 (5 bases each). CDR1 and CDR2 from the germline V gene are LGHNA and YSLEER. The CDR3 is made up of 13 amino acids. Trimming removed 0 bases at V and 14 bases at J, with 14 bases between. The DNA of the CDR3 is TGCGCCAGCAGCCAAGAAAGGGACGTGGGAAAGTTCTTC. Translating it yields CASSQERDVGKFF.

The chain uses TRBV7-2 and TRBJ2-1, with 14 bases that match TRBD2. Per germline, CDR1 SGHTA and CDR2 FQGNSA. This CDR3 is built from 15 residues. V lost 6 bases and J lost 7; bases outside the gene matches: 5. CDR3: CASRRLAGGFNEQFF. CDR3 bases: TGTGCCAGCAGACGACTAGCGGGAGGGTTTAATGAGCAGTTCTTC.

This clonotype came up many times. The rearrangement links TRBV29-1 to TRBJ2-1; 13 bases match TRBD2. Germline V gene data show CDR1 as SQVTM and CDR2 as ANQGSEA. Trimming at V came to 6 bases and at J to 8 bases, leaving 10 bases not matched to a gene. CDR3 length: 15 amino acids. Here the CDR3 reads CSVEPLAGGPDEQFF. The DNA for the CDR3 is TGCAGCGTGGAACCACTAGCGGGAGGGCCCGATGAGCAGTTCTTC.

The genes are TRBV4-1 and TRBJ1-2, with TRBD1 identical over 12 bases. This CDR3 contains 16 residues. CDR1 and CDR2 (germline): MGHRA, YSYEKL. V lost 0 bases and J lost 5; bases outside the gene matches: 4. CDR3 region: CASSQEGTGGGYGYTF. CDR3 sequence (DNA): TGCGCCAGCAGCCAAGAAGGGACAGGGGGCGGATATGGCTACACCTTC.

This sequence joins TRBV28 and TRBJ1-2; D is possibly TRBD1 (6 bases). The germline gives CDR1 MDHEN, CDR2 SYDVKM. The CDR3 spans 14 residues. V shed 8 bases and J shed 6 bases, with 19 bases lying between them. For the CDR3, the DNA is TGTGCCAGCGGGATACCGGGACATGAGGATGGCTACACCTTC. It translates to CASGIPGHEDGYTF.

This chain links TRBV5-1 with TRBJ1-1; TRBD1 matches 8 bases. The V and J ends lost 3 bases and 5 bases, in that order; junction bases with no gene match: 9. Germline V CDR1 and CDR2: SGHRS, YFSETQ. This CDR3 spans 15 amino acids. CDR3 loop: CASSSEQGVGTEAFF. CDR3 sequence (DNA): TGCGCCAGCAGCTCCGAACAGGGGGTTGGGACTGAAGCTTTCTTT.

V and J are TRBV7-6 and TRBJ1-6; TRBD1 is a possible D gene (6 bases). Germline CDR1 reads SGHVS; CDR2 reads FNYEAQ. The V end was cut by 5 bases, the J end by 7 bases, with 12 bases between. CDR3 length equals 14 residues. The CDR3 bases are TGTGCCAGCAGCCCTACAGGGATCAATTCACCCCTCCACTTT. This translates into CASSPTGINSPLHF.